The 20 T cell receptor beta chains below were found in one sample sequenced in a study of identical twins. TCRdb analysed the 5' RACE reads with MiXCR anew, one entry per CDR3 protein. The sample consists of roughly 570,000 distinct CDR3 sequences, approximately 9.6% of them appearing once. This sample also belongs to another study, concerning yellow fever vaccine responses in identical twins.

The sequenced sample was PBMCs. Every receptor here comes from a woman aged 18-30 years in good health.

This clonotype was seen more than once but under ten times. The chain links TRBV5-1 to TRBJ1-6; unclear D gene. Between the trimmed V and J ends, which lost 2 bases and 7 bases, there was a span of 10 bases. This CDR3 region has 14 residues. Germline values: CDR1 SGHRS, CDR2 YFSETQ. The CDR3 DNA reads as TGCGCCAGCAGCTTCTCAGGAGTAAATTCACCCCTCCACTTT. Translation gives CASSFSGVNSPLHF.

Ten or more counts support this clonotype. This sequence joins TRBV3-1 and TRBJ1-1; no reliable D call. Germline V gives CDR1 LGHDT, CDR2 YNNKEL (reference sequence). The CDR3 runs to 14 residues. Trimming took 4 bases from V and 4 from J, leaving 13 bases between them. The CDR3 sequence is CASSPIRGATEAFF. The CDR3 region has the DNA TGTGCCAGCAGCCCCATCCGCGGTGCCACTGAAGCTTTCTTT.

The V and J genes are TRBV4-2 and TRBJ2-7, with 10 positions matching TRBD2. After removal of 0 bases from V and 3 bases from J, the junction contained 11 bases not matched to a gene. The CDR3 is 18 amino acids. CDR1 LGHNA and CDR2 YNFKEQ come from the germline V gene. The CDR3 region has the DNA TGTGCCAGCAGCCAAGATTCGGCTAGCGGGAGTATTAGCTACGAGCAGTACTTC. Its translation is CASSQDSASGSISYEQYF.

The chain carries TRBV15 and TRBJ1-4; D call uncertain. The ends were cut back, 3 bases at V and 7 bases at J, with 21 bases in the middle. The CDR3 length is 17 residues. From germline, CDR1 is LNHNV and CDR2 YYDKDF (reference sequence). CDR3 protein: CATSRDPKGQAREKLFF. For the CDR3, the DNA is TGTGCCACCAGCAGGGACCCGAAGGGCCAGGCTCGTGAAAAACTGTTTTTT.

The chain is built from TRBV5-5 and TRBJ2-7; D is undetermined. The CDR3 is made up of 12 amino acids. V lost 2 bases, J lost 4 bases, and 7 bases lay in between. Germline CDR1 SGHKS, CDR2 YYEKEE (reference sequence). This chain's CDR3 is CASSFSEYEQYF. CDR3 coding DNA: TGTGCCAGCAGCTTTTCTGAGTACGAGCAGTACTTC.

Details on this clonotype: A single base separates this from a much larger clone, so it may be a read error. The CDR3 bases are TGTGCCAGCAGGGAGTCGGCCATGAGCGACACCTTC. Translating gives CASRESAMSDTF. V and J are TRBV2 and TRBJ1-2; D is ambiguous. The CDR3 has 12 amino acids. Trimming pared 6 bases from V and 12 bases from J, leaving 17 bases between. Per germline, CDR1 SNHLY and CDR2 FYNNEI.

This clonotype was detected many times. The J gene is TRBJ2-2, the V gene TRBV28; D unclear. Trimming pared 5 bases from V and 3 bases from J, leaving 10 bases between. The length of the CDR3 is 14 residues. Germline assignment: CDR1 MDHEN and CDR2 SYDVKM. CDR3: CASSRTIYTGELFF. For the CDR3, the DNA is TGTGCCAGCAGTAGAACCATTTACACCGGGGAGCTGTTTTTT.

This clonotype was observed a handful of times. In DNA, the CDR3 is TGTGCCAGCAAGAACAGGTTCAGCTCCTACGAGCAGTACTTC. This sequence encodes CASKNRFSSYEQYF. V is TRBV2 and J is TRBJ2-7; D is perhaps TRBD1 (5 bases). CDR3 length equals 14 residues. Germline CDR1 and CDR2: SNHLY and FYNNEI. V shed 7 bases and J shed 0 bases, with 13 bases lying between them.

This clonotype has only a few counts. J is TRBJ1-1 and V is TRBV5-6; the D gene is possibly TRBD1 (5 bases). This CDR3 is built from 16 residues. From germline, CDR1 is SGHDT and CDR2 YYEEEE. Trimming took 1 base from V and 3 from J, leaving 16 bases between them. The CDR3 bases are TGTGCCAGCAGCTTGACGGCAATGGGGGGTCACACTGAAGCTTTCTTT. Its protein product is CASSLTAMGGHTEAFF. The whole variable domain, filled in from reference TRBV5-6 and TRBJ1-1, reads DAGVTQSPTHLIKTRGQQVTLRCSPKSGHDTVSWYQQALGQGPQFIFQYYEEEERQRGNFPDRFSGHQFPNYSSELNVNALLLGDSALYLCASSLTAMGGHTEAFFGQGTRLTVV.

The table lists this clonotype with a few counts. CDR3 residues: CASSPWRENTGELFF. The CDR3, as DNA: TGTGCCAGCAGCCCGTGGAGGGAGAACACCGGGGAGCTGTTTTTT. This rearrangement joins TRBV7-2 to TRBJ2-2; D is possibly TRBD2 (6 bases). V was shortened by 5 bases and J by 1 base, with 11 bases between the two germline ends. This CDR3 region has 15 residues. CDR1 is SGHTA, CDR2 FQGNSA, per germline. Supplemented by reference TRBV7-2 and TRBJ2-2, the full variable domain reads GAGVSQSPSNKVTEKGKDVELRCDPISGHTALYWYRQSLGQGLEFLIYFQGNSAPDKSGLPSDRFSAERTGGSVSTLTIQRTQQEDSAVYLCASSPWRENTGELFFGEGSRLTVL.

This clonotype was seen a few times. This chain links TRBV6-2 or TRBV6-3 with TRBJ2-7, with 10 bases matching TRBD2. CDR1 MNHEY and CDR2 SVGEGT come from the germline V gene. The CDR3 is 15 amino acids. Trimming at V came to 6 bases and at J to 5 bases, leaving 10 bases not matched to a gene. CDR3 sequence reads: CASRTRASGSHEQYF. CDR3 DNA: TGTGCCAGCAGAACTCGGGCTAGCGGGAGCCACGAGCAGTACTTC.

This clonotype was seen ten or more times. The genes are TRBV4-3 and TRBJ2-1; 10 positions match TRBD2. Germline CDR1 reads LGHNA; CDR2 reads YSLEER. V was pared by 3 bases and J by 6 bases, with 11 bases of the junction left unmatched. The CDR3 has 17 residues. CDR3 loop: CASSHPPGTSEGNEQFF. The DNA of the CDR3 is TGCGCCAGCAGCCACCCCCCCGGGACTAGCGAAGGCAATGAGCAGTTCTTC.

The chain joins TRBV27 to TRBJ2-4; 8 positions agree with TRBD2. V was clipped by 5 bases and J by 4 bases; unmatched bases: 10. The germline gives CDR1 MNHEY, CDR2 SMNVEV (reference sequence). The CDR3 is 16 residues long. The CDR3 reads CASSLASGTRKNIQYF. The CDR3 bases are TGTGCCAGCAGTCTAGCCTCCGGGACTAGGAAAAACATTCAGTACTTC.

This clonotype was detected many times. The rearrangement links TRBV25-1 to TRBJ2-3; weak D call: TRBD2 (5 bases). CDR1 is MGHDK, CDR2 SYGVNS, per germline. The CDR3 totals 13 residues. Between the trimmed V and J ends, which lost 5 bases and 5 bases, there was a span of 11 bases. The CDR3 reads CASSSHGKDTQYF. The CDR3 bases are TGTGCCAGCAGTTCCCACGGGAAAGATACGCAGTATTTT. The complete variable domain, with remaining parts taken from reference TRBV25-1 and TRBJ2-3, reads EADIYQTPRYLVIGTGKKITLECSQTMGHDKMYWYQQDPGMELHLIHYSYGVNSTEKGDLSSESTVSRIRTEHFPLTLESARPSHTSQYLCASSSHGKDTQYFGPGTRLTVL.

The chain carries TRBV4-1 and TRBJ2-6; D is uncertain. The germline V and J ends were trimmed by 1 base and 0 bases, with 10 bases remaining between them. CDR1 and CDR2 from the germline V gene are MGHRA and YSYEKL. CDR3 length equals 17 residues. This CDR3 is CASSQGRAHSGANVLTF. The CDR3 coding sequence is TGCGCCAGCAGCCAAGGTAGAGCGCACTCTGGGGCCAACGTCCTGACTTTC.

This clonotype was seen a few times. V usage is TRBV5-1 and J usage is TRBJ2-5; D gene unclear. With 4 bases removed from V and 3 bases from J, the gap between germline ends came to 13 bases. CDR3 length equals 14 residues. Germline lookup yields CDR1 SGHRS and CDR2 YFSETQ. CDR3 sequence: CASSNLEPEETQYF. The DNA for the CDR3 is TGCGCCAGCAGCAACTTAGAACCCGAAGAGACCCAGTACTTC.

This clonotype was observed at least ten times. J is TRBJ2-2 and V is TRBV11-2, with 8 bases identical to TRBD2. With 2 bases clipped from V and 9 bases from J, the junction kept 14 bases outside the gene matches. The CDR3 is 17 residues long. Germline V CDR1 and CDR2: SGHAT, FQNNGV. The CDR3 sequence: CASSLMGHSAGGRELFF. CDR3 sequence (DNA): TGTGCCAGCAGCTTAATGGGGCACTCGGCGGGAGGCCGGGAGCTGTTTTTT.

This clonotype has more than one count but fewer than ten. This sequence joins TRBV20-1 and TRBJ1-2; D is perhaps TRBD1 (6 bases). The CDR3 length is 15 residues. V was cut by 0 bases and J by 2 bases, with 13 bases left in between. Germline CDR1 is DFQATT and CDR2 is SNEGSKA (reference sequence). CDR3 coding DNA: TGCAGTGCTAGAGATTTGGCAGGGGAGAACTATGGCTACACCTTC. Protein: CSARDLAGENYGYTF.

The chain recombines TRBV19 with TRBJ2-2, with 8 bases lining up with TRBD1. CDR3 length: 15 residues. The J segment lost 4 bases and the V segment lost 1 base, leaving 2 bases of the junction unmatched. Looked up from germline, CDR1 is LNHDA and CDR2 is SQIVND (reference sequence). CDR3 amino acids: CASSIVRGLTGELFF. In DNA, the CDR3 is TGTGCCAGTAGTATAGTCAGGGGGCTCACCGGGGAGCTGTTTTTT.

V and J are TRBV11-2 and TRBJ2-6; no clear D gene. V lost 7 bases to trimming and J lost 0 bases, with 16 bases between them. This CDR3 region has 17 residues. Germline loops: CDR1 SGHAT, CDR2 FQNNGV. The CDR3 here is CASTLETRRSGANVLTF. Written as DNA, the CDR3 is TGTGCCAGCACCCTAGAGACACGGCGCTCTGGGGCCAACGTCCTGACTTTC.